This T cell receptor (beta chain) stems from a study of cytomegalovirus exposure and HLA in healthy donors. V lost 8 bases and J 5 bases, leaving 19 bases between the germline ends. In germline, CDR1 is SNHLY, CDR2 FYNNEI. The CDR3 has 14 residues. Primers for the PCR totalled 60 Vbeta and 13 Jbeta. Repertoires were generated with immunoSEQ multiplex PCR, while TCRdb's copy carries only in-frame clones and drops some. The profile shows some 66,000 clones, over 70% of them singletons. This clonotype originated in a man between 60 and 75 years old in good health and CMV-seropositive. Material for sequencing was PBMCs. This chain links TRBV2 with TRBJ2-7; maybe TRBD1 (5 bases). The CDR3 DNA follows: TGTGCCAGCTGTGGGGCAGGGCCCAGGGACGAGCAGTACTTC. It encodes CASCGAGPRDEQYF.